The present entry profiles one T cell receptor beta chain with its context. As yet, its antigen is unknown. Time point: approximately ten-day in vitro stimulation with candidate neoantigen peptide 6. The source of the sample is a study of PD-1 blockade in mismatch repair-deficient tumors. Generated by immunoSEQ multiplex PCR, the TCRdb table keeps only in-frame clones and is missing some. The data show about 14,000 clones, around 87% seen once. CDR1 and CDR2 (germline): SGDLS, YYNGEE. V dropped 3 bases and J dropped 0 bases, with 13 bases sitting between them. This CDR3 is 16 amino acids long. This rearrangement joins TRBV9 to TRBJ2-4; weak D call: TRBD2 (6 bases). The TCR was taken from an adult with mismatch repair-deficient cancer. The specimen comprised cells cultured in vitro, sampled from a patient treated with pembrolizumab. The CDR3 here is CASSAVAELAKNIQYF. The DNA of the CDR3 is TGTGCCAGCAGCGCCGTAGCGGAGCTAGCCAAAAACATTCAGTACTTC.